Following are 12 T cell receptor beta chains from one sample sequenced in a study of molecular identifiers for immune sequencing clone quantification. TCRdb recomputed calls from the PCR reads with MiXCR, one row per CDR3 protein. Of about 23,000 distinct CDR3 sequences listed, 17% are singletons. Sequencing was carried out using naive CD8+ T cells from blood, with Jurkat cell RNA spiked in. Subset given: FACS-sorted CD8+CD4-CCR7+CD45RA+ naive T cells. The source is a human donor in good health. Some libraries in this study had Jurkat cell RNA spiked in.

This clonotype was seen ten or more times. The V gene is TRBV24-1, the J gene TRBJ2-3; D gene unclear. The V gene's germline CDR1 is KGHDR and CDR2 SFDVKD. The CDR3 runs to 16 residues. Trimming removed 4 bases at V and 1 base at J, with 14 bases between. The CDR3 region is CATSERTVVGTDTQYF. As DNA, the CDR3 is TGTGCCACCAGTGAAAGGACCGTCGTCGGCACAGATACGCAGTATTTT.

This clonotype was detected ten times or more. The rearrangement uses TRBV20-1 and TRBJ2-7, with D perhaps TRBD2 (5 bases). V lost 8 bases to trimming and J lost 6 bases, with 20 bases between them. Looked up from germline, CDR1 is DFQATT and CDR2 is SNEGSKA (reference sequence). This CDR3 is built from 13 residues. The CDR3 spells CSPRGLFSGEQYF. CDR3 bases: TGCAGTCCAAGAGGGTTATTTTCGGGCGAGCAGTACTTC.

This clonotype was found many times. V gene TRBV4-3 combines with J gene TRBJ2-3, with D possibly being TRBD2 (5 bases). Germline CDR1 reads LGHNA; CDR2 reads YSLEER. The CDR3 is made up of 15 amino acids. V lost 1 base and J lost 1, with 9 bases in between. The CDR3 coding sequence is TGCGCCAGCAGCCAAGTGGCGGGTGGCACAGATACGCAGTATTTT. As protein: CASSQVAGGTDTQYF.

A note on this clonotype: Possible read error: a much larger clone is one base away. V is TRBV4-1 and J is TRBJ1-1; 11 nucleotides align to TRBD1. In germline, CDR1 is MGHRA, CDR2 YSYEKL. CDR3 length: 19 amino acids. CDR3: CAISQFVGGTGGADTEAFF. Written as DNA, the CDR3 is TGCGCCATCAGCCAATTCGTTGGCGGGACAGGGGGGGCGGACACTGAAGCTTTCTTT.

This clonotype has ten or more counts. The chain carries TRBV7-9 and TRBJ1-1; 7 bases map to TRBD1. The germline gives CDR1 SEHNR, CDR2 FQNEAQ (reference sequence). CDR3 length: 13 amino acids. Trimming at V came to 2 bases and at J to 10 bases, leaving 7 bases not matched to a gene. The DNA of the CDR3 is TGTGCCAGCAGCTTACCCACAGGGGAGTTAGCTTTCTTT. It is translated as CASSLPTGELAFF.

This clonotype showed up many times. V usage is TRBV11-2 and J usage is TRBJ2-7; D is possibly TRBD2 (6 bases). V dropped 1 base and J dropped 6 bases, with 16 bases sitting between them. From germline, CDR1 is SGHAT and CDR2 FQNNGV. The CDR3 contains 15 residues. CDR3 nucleotide sequence: TGTGCCAGCAGCTTAGCGGGGGTGAGGGGTACCGAGCAGTACTTC. It specifies CASSLAGVRGTEQYF.

This clonotype occurred many times. The chain is built from TRBV12-3 or TRBV12-4 and TRBJ2-3, with 7 bases that match TRBD1. The ends lost 3 bases at V and 2 bases at J; junction bases unmatched: 2. The CDR3 loop spans 14 amino acids. CDR3 bases: TGTGCCAGCAGTTTTGGGACAGCCACAGATACGCAGTATTTT. Encoded protein: CASSFGTATDTQYF.

This clonotype has at least ten counts. The rearrangement links TRBV3-1 to TRBJ2-1; no definite D call. The CDR3 runs to 12 residues. Germline lookup yields CDR1 LGHDT and CDR2 YNNKEL (reference sequence). V shed 3 bases and J shed 6 bases, with 6 bases lying between them. CDR3: CASSHYGNEQFF. In DNA form, the CDR3 reads TGTGCCAGCAGCCATTACGGCAATGAGCAGTTCTTC.

This clonotype occurred many times. This rearrangement joins TRBV5-4 to TRBJ2-2; unclear D gene. Looked up from germline, CDR1 is SGHNT and CDR2 is YYREEE (reference sequence). The CDR3 has 14 residues. V gave up 2 bases and J gave up 4 bases, with 9 bases separating them. The CDR3 sequence: CASSFWGSTGELFF. The CDR3 DNA sequence: TGTGCCAGCAGCTTCTGGGGATCCACCGGGGAGCTGTTTTTT.

This clonotype was picked up many times. The rearrangement links TRBV5-4 to TRBJ2-1, with D unclear. The CDR3 runs 13 residues. Germline-derived CDR1 and CDR2 are SGHNT and YYREEE (reference sequence). V dropped 0 bases and J dropped 5 bases, with 6 bases sitting between them. This CDR3 reads CASSLGLNNEQFF. The CDR3, as DNA: TGTGCCAGCAGCTTGGGTCTAAACAATGAGCAGTTCTTC.

In its sample, this clonotype was seen many times. This chain joins TRBV29-1 and TRBJ2-2; TRBD1 agrees at 10 bases. Looked up from germline, CDR1 is SQVTM and CDR2 is ANQGSEA. The CDR3 is 16 amino acids. The ends lost 4 bases at V and 4 bases at J; junction bases unmatched: 9. CDR3 sequence: CSVGGQGSPGTGELFF. The CDR3, as DNA: TGCAGCGTTGGGGGACAGGGGAGTCCCGGCACCGGGGAGCTGTTTTTT.

This clonotype was recorded many times. The rearrangement joins TRBV9 to TRBJ2-5; 8 bases map to TRBD1. V dropped 0 bases and J dropped 5; count of bases not matched to a gene: 6. Looked up from germline, CDR1 is SGDLS and CDR2 is YYNGEE. This CDR3 has 15 amino acids. The CDR3 loop reads CASSVGDRGYETQYF. CDR3 DNA: TGTGCCAGCAGCGTAGGTGACAGGGGATACGAGACCCAGTACTTC.